The 10 T cell receptor beta chains listed next were all sequenced from one sample in a study of siplizumab effects on memory and regulatory T cells. TCRdb's table, derived via immunoSEQ multiplex PCR, lists solely in-frame clones and lacks some. This table has 100,000 or so clones, more than 85% appearing once. The specimen was CD4+ T cells sorted from blood. The receptors stem from a human donor in good health.

The chain couples TRBV19 to TRBJ1-1; D ambiguous. CDR3 length equals 13 residues. Trimming removed 3 bases from V and 6 bases from J, with 11 bases in between. The germline gives CDR1 LNHDA, CDR2 SQIVND (reference sequence). The CDR3 sequence is CASSIRRLAEAFF. The DNA for the CDR3 is TGTGCCAGTAGTATCCGTAGGTTAGCTGAAGCTTTCTTT.

V and J are TRBV14 and TRBJ1-2; TRBD1 aligns across 7 bases. With 1 base clipped from V and 2 bases from J, the junction kept 4 bases outside the gene matches. The CDR3 spans 15 residues. From germline, CDR1 is SGHDN and CDR2 FVKESK. The CDR3 is CASSQGQGGNYGYTF. DNA of the CDR3: TGTGCCAGCAGCCAAGGACAGGGCGGGAACTATGGCTACACCTTC. Together with reference TRBV14 and TRBJ1-2, the CDR3 gives the full variable domain: EAGVTQFPSHSVIEKGQTVTLRCDPISGHDNLYWYRRVMGKEIKFLLHFVKESKQDESGMPNNRFLAERTGGTYSTLKVQPAELEDSGVYFCASSQGQGGNYGYTFGSGTRLTVV.

The chain recombines TRBV27 with TRBJ1-3; no firm D call. This CDR3 comprises 14 residues. CDR1 is MNHEY and CDR2 is SMNVEV in the germline V gene (reference sequence). Between the trimmed V and J ends, which lost 0 bases and 0 bases, there was a span of 3 bases. CDR3 sequence: CASSLSRSGNTIYF. In nucleotides, the CDR3 is TGTGCCAGCAGTTTATCACGCTCTGGAAACACCATATATTTT.

This sequence joins TRBV6-1 and TRBJ1-6; D might be TRBD1 (5 bases). Germline V gene data show CDR1 as MNHNS and CDR2 as SASEGT. The V gene lost 0 bases and the J gene lost 5 bases, with 20 bases spanning the gap. The CDR3 has 19 residues. CDR3 nucleotides: TGTGCCAGCAGTGAAGCCTGGACGGGGGTGACAGCAAATAATTCACCCCTCCACTTT. Encoded protein: CASSEAWTGVTANNSPLHF.

This clone was found once. The rearrangement uses TRBV6-5 and TRBJ1-1; 7 nucleotides line up with TRBD1. V lost 5 bases, J lost 1 base, and 1 base stayed unmatched. CDR1 is MNHEY, CDR2 SVGAGI, per germline. This CDR3 has 13 residues. The CDR3 loop is CASSHRGNTEAFF. The CDR3 nucleotides read TGTGCCAGCAGTCACAGGGGGAACACTGAAGCTTTCTTT.

This rearrangement joins TRBV7-8 to TRBJ1-1; the D gene is possibly TRBD1 (5 bases). V was pared by 1 base and J by 6 bases, with 15 bases between. CDR1 SGHVS and CDR2 FQNEAQ come from the germline V gene. This CDR3 is 15 amino acids long. The CDR3 nucleotides read TGTGCCAGCAGCTTAGAGGCAGGGCGAGTCGCTGAAGCTTTCTTT. It is translated as CASSLEAGRVAEAFF.

A word on this clone: The germline gene is not matched at one end of the junction; a read error may be the cause. This chain joins TRBV7-7 and TRBJ1-4; TRBD1 aligns across 7 bases. This CDR3 is 14 amino acids long. CDR1 and CDR2 (germline): SSHAT, FNYEAQ (reference sequence). The CDR3, as DNA: TGTGCTAGCAGCCCGACAGGGTTGGGTGAAAAACTGTTTTTT. This encodes CASSPTGLGEKLFF.

The V call is TRBV5-1, the J call TRBJ1-1; D is unresolved. This CDR3 region has 14 residues. CDR1 is SGHRS and CDR2 is YFSETQ in the germline V gene. V was cut by 0 bases and J by 1 base, with 7 bases left in between. The DNA of the CDR3 is TGCGCCAGCAGCTTGGATGTTTGGAACACTGAAGCTTTCTTT. Translating it yields CASSLDVWNTEAFF.

The J gene is TRBJ2-1, the V gene TRBV2; the D is unclear. V was clipped by 7 bases and J by 4 bases, with 8 bases between them. This CDR3 comprises 12 residues. Germline CDR1 SNHLY, CDR2 FYNNEI. This CDR3 reads CASNKEYNEQFF. CDR3 nucleotides: TGTGCCAGCAATAAGGAGTACAATGAGCAGTTCTTC.

This clone was detected only once. V usage is TRBV18 and J usage is TRBJ1-1; possibly TRBD1 for D (5 bases). V lost 5 bases, J lost 1 base, and 11 bases lay in between. Germline values: CDR1 KGHSH, CDR2 LQKENI. The CDR3 is 14 residues long. In DNA, the CDR3 is TGTGCCAGCTCATCCAAGGACACGAACACTGAAGCTTTCTTT. Translation: CASSSKDTNTEAFF.